This T cell receptor (beta chain) was sequenced during a study of T cell repertoires in cytomegalovirus infection. Whole-study context: Evidence of both CMV infection and a matching HLA type came from public TCR beta signatures.

This clonotype occurred a few times. The antigen remains undetermined. The CDR3 spans 16 residues. The V segment lost 1 base and the J segment 8 bases; nucleotides outside the gene matches: 9. Germline CDR1 SGHTA, CDR2 FQGNSA. The study, taken as a whole, reports: It was HLA-C-restricted CMV-specific TCR beta clonotypes that dominated the response ex vivo.

Via MiXCR, TCRdb re-called the reads, giving one row per CDR3 protein. The table records about 470,000 distinct CDR3 sequences, roughly 42% of them present only once. The material sequenced was cultured PBMCs, taken from culture after CMV antigen stimulation. This clonotype was obtained from a human donor in good health (CMV status not recorded). Some clones in this sample may be carry-over from other donors' samples. The chain couples TRBV7-2 to TRBJ2-1; 9 nucleotides line up with TRBD2. CDR3: CASSLVGGGAAHEQFF. In DNA, the CDR3 is TGTGCCAGCAGCTTAGTAGGCGGGGGGGCGGCTCATGAGCAGTTCTTC.